Sequencing of this T cell receptor beta chain was carried out in a study of T cells after yellow fever vaccination. Study outcomes and limitations: Detected again after the booster were most primary-vaccination clones, at 95% to 96% CD4 and about 90% CD8.

Template switching with 5'RACE generated the TCR cDNA and added a universal primer site and UMIs. TCRdb passed the 5' RACE reads through MiXCR, listing each CDR3 protein once. Of 600,000 to 750,000 distinct CDR3 sequences in the sample, roughly 12% were seen once. CDR1 and CDR2 from the germline V gene are LNHNV and YYDKDF (reference sequence). This CDR3 contains 13 residues. Trimming left V 1 base short and J 4 bases short, with 8 bases between. Regarding this clonotype: Its specificity is not known.

V is TRBV15 and J is TRBJ2-7, with D possibly being TRBD2 (5 bases). This sequence was found in a man younger than 45 who received the YFV17D yellow fever vaccine. The sample was PBMCs, taken on the day of the yellow fever booster vaccination. The CDR3 region is CATSRARGYEQYF. Here the CDR3 DNA reads TGTGCCACCAGCAGAGCTCGGGGATACGAGCAGTACTTC.